The clone carrying this T cell receptor beta chain was observed a handful of times. What it binds is not known. This specimen belongs to a study of siplizumab effects on memory and regulatory T cells. Study-level findings and limits: Naive T cells were seemingly more diverse than memory cells, and major contributions to the alloresponse seemed to be made by them.

This table comes from immunoSEQ multiplex PCR, and its TCRdb copy is limited to in-frame clones, with some not included. The sample lists 15,000 to 25,000 clones; roughly 40% were seen once. Coculture of mixed lymphocyte reaction cells was performed at 37°C for 5 to 6 days. The sample comprised CFSE-low (dividing) CD4+ T cells sorted from an allogeneic mixed lymphocyte reaction. The clonotype comes from a human donor in good health; the cells came from an allogeneic mixed lymphocyte reaction. Some clones in this sample may be carry-over from other donors' samples.

CDR3 protein: CASKEWGNSGNTIYF. In DNA, the CDR3 is TGTGCCAGTAAAGAATGGGGCAACTCTGGAAACACCATATATTTT. The gene calls are TRBV19 and TRBJ1-3, with D maybe TRBD1 (5 bases). The CDR3 is 15 amino acids. V lost 7 bases to trimming and J lost 0 bases, with 13 bases between them. Germline loops: CDR1 LNHDA, CDR2 SQIVND (reference sequence). The entire variable domain, with the rest obtained from reference TRBV19 and TRBJ1-3, is as follows: DGGITQSPKYLFRKEGQNVTLSCEQNLNHDAMYWYRQDPGQGLRLIYYSQIVNDFQKGDIAEGYSVSREKKESFPLTVTSAQKNPTAFYLCASKEWGNSGNTIYFGEGSWLTVV.